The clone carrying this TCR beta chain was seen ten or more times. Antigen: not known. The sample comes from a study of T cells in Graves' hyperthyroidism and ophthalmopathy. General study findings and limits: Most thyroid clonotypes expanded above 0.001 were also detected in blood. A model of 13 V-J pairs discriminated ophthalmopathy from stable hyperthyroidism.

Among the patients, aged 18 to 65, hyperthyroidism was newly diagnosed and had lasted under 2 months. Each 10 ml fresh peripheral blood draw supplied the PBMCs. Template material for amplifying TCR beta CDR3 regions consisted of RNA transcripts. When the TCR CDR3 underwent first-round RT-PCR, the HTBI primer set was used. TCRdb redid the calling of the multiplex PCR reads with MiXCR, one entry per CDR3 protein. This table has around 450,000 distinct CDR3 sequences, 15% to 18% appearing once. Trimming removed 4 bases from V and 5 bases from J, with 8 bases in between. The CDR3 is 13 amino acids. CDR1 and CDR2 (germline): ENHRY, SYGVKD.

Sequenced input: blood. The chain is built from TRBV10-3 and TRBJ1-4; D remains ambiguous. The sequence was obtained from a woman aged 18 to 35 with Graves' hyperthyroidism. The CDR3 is CAISAGENEKLFF. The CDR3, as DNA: TGTGCCATCAGTGCTGGGGAGAATGAAAAACTGTTTTTT.